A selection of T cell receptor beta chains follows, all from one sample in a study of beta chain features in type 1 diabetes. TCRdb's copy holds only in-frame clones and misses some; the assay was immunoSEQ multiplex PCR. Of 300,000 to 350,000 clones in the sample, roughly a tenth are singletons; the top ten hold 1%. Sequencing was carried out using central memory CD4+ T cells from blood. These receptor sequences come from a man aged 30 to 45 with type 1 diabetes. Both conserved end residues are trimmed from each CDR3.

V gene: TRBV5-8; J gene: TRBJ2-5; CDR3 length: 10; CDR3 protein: ASSSGTETQY
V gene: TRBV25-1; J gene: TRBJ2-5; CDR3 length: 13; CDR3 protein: ASSSLAAGAETQY
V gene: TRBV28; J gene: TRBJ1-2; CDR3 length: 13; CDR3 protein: ASSFPRGQNYGYT
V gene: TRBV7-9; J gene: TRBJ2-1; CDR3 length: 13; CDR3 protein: ASSFLSGSYNEQF
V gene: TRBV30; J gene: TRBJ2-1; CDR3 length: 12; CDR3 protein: AWSVLAGYNEQF
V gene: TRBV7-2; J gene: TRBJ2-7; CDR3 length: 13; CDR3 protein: ASSQVGQGPYEQY
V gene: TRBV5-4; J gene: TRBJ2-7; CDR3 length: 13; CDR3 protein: ASSSGDRASYEQY
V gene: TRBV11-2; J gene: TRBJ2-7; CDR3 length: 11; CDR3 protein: ASSLVSGYEQY
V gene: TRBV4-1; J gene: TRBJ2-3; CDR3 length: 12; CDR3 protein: ASSQSTTWDTQY
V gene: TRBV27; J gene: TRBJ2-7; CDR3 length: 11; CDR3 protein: ASSLSLGGEQY
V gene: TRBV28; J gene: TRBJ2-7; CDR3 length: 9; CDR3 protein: ASSLQYEQY
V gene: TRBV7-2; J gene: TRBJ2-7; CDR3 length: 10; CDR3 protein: ASSLAQGEQY
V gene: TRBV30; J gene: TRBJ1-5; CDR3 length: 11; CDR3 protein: AWSVQGDQPQH
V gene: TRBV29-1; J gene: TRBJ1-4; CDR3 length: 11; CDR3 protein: SVPGQGNEKLF
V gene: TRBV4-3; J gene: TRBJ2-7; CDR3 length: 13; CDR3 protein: ASSPSLAGGYEQY
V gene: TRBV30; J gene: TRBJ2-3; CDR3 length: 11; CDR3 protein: AWTRGPRDTQY
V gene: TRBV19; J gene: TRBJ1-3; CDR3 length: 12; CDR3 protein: ASSIDRSGNTIY
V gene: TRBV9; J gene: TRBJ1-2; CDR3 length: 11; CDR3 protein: ASSVGNAHGYT
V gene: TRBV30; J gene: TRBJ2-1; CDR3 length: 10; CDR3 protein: AWSRGDAEQF
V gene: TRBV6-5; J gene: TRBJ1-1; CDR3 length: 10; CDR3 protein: ASSYRKGAAF
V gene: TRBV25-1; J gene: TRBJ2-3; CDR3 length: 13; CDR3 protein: ASSDRGQSTDTQY
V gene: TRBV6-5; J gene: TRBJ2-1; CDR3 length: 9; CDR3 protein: ASSPGHEQF
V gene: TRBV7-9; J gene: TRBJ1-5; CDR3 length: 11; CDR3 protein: ASSPGQNQPQH
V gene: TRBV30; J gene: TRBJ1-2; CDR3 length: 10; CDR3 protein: AWSVPLYGYT
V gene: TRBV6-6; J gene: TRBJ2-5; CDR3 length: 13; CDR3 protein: ASIHPGQGQETQY
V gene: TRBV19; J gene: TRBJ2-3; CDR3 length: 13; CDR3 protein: ASSSRRAPTDTQY
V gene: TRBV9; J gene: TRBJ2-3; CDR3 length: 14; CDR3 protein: ASSPVGAERGDTQY
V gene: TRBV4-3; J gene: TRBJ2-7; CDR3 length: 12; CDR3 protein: ASSPRTGSYEQY
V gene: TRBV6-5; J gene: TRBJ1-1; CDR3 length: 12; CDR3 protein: ASTGGQGNTEAF
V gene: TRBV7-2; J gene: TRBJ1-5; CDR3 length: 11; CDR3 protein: ASSLVTARPQH
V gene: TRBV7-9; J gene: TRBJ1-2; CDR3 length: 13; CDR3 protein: ASSLRGRANYGYT
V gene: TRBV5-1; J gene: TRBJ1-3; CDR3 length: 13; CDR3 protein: ASSPRPTMGDTIY
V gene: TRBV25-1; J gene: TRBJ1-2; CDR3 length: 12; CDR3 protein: ASSGRYGNNGYT
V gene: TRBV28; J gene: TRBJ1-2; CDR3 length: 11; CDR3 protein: ASTYKTNYGYT
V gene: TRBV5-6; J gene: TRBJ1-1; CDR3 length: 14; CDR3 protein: ASSLVTGVPNTEAF
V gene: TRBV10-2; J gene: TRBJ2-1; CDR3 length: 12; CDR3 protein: ASNGAGAVNEQF
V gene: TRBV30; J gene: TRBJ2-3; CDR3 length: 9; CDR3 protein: AWKSGKGQY
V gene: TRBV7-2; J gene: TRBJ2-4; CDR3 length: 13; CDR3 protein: ASSFPGTGGNIQY
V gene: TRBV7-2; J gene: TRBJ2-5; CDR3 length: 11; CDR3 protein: ASSFRTRETQY
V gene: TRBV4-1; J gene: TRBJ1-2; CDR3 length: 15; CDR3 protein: ASSQELLGGQSYGYT
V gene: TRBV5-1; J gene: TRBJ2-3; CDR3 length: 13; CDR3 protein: ASSLDGSSTDTQY
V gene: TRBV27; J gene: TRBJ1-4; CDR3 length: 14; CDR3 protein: ASSSTGRGVGEKLF
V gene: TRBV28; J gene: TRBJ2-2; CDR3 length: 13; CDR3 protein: ASTPGQASTGELF
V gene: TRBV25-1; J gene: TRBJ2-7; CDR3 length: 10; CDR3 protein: ASSESHYEQY
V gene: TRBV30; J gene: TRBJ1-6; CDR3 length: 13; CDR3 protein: AWSFLGDTNSPLH
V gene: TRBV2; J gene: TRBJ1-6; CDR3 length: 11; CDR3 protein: ASMGDSNSPLH
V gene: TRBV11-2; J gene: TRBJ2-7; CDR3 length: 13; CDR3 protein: ASSLGSGVPYEQY
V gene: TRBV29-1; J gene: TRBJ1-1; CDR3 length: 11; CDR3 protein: SVLQGQITEAF
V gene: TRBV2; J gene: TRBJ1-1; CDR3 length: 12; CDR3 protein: ASSEEGPGDEAF
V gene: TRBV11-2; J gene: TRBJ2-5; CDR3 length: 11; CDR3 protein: ASSLTWTETQY
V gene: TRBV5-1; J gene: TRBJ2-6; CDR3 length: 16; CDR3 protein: ASSPLTGISSGANVLT
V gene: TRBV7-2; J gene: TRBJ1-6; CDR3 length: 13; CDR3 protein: ASSLADLGNSPLH
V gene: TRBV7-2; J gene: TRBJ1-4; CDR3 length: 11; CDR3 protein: ASSPREEEKLF
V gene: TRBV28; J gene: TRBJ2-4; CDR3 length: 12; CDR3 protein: ASVPGGTKNIQY
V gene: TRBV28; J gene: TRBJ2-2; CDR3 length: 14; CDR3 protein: ASNVVGQGFSGELF